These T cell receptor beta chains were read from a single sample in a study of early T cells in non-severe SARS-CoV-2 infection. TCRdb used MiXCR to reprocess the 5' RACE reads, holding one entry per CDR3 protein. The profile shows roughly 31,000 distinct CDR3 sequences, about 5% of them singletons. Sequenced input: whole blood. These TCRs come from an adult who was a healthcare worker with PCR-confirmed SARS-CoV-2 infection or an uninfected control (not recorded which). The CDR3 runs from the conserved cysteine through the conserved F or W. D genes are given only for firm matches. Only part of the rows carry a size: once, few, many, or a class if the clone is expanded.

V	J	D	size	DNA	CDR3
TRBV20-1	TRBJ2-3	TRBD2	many	TGCAGTACACCCAGCGGGGCACAGACAGATACGCAGTATTTT	CSTPSGAQTDTQYF
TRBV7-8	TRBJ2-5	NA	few	TGTGCCAGCAGCTTAGGGGGGGCTACTCAAGAGACCCAGTACTTC	CASSLGGATQETQYF
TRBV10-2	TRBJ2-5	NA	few	TGCGCCACCACGGAGTTCCCCGGGGAGACCCAGTACTTC	CATTEFPGETQYF
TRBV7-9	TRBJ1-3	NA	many	TGTGCCAGCAGCTCGCCGGGACGGAGATTGGGCTCTGGAAACACCATATATTTT	CASSSPGRRLGSGNTIYF
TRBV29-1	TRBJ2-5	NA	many	TGCAGCGGCAGCCCAGGGTTGCAAGAGACCCAGTACTTC	CSGSPGLQETQYF
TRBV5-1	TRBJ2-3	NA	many	TGCGCCAGCAGTTCCGGGGGACGGACAGATACGCAGTATTTT	CASSSGGRTDTQYF
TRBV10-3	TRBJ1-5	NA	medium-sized	TGTGCCATCAGTGATGAGGGGATTGGTCAGCCCCAGCATTTT	CAISDEGIGQPQHF
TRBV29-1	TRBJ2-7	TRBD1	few	TGCAGCGCCCTTAAACGCCGCCAAGACAGGGGCTACGAGCAGTACTTC	CSALKRRQDRGYEQYF
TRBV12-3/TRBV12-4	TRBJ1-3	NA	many	TGTGCCAGCAGCAAGACCGATTCTGGAAACACCATATATTTT	CASSKTDSGNTIYF
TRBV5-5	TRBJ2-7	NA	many	TGTGCCAGCAGACTTAGTTACGAGCAGTACTTC	CASRLSYEQYF
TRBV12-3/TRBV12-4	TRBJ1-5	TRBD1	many	TGTGCCAGCAGAGGGAAGGGACAGTTCAATCAGCCCCAGCATTTT	CASRGKGQFNQPQHF
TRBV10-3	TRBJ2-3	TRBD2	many	TGTGCCATACTTACCCCGGGACTAGCGGGGGGGCCTTCTCAGTATTTT	CAILTPGLAGGPSQYF
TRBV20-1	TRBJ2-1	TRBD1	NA	TGCAGTGCTGGCTCCGGGACAGGGGGGAGAAATGAGCAGTTCTTC	CSAGSGTGGRNEQFF
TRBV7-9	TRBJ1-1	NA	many	TGTGCCAGCAGCCCGAAATACACTGAAGCTTTCTTT	CASSPKYTEAFF
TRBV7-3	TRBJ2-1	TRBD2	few	TGTGCCAGCAGCTCTCACGGGACTAGCGGCAATGAGCAGTTCTTC	CASSSHGTSGNEQFF
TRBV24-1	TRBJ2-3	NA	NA	TGTGCCACCAGTGACTCCGACATGACGAGCACAGATACGCAGTATTTT	CATSDSDMTSTDTQYF
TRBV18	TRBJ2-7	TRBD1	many	TGTGCCAGCTCACCCTCAGACAGGGGGTACGAGCAGTACTTC	CASSPSDRGYEQYF
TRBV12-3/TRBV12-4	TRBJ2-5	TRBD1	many	TGTGCCAGCAGACTCTCGGGGACAGGAGGGACCCAGTACTTC	CASRLSGTGGTQYF
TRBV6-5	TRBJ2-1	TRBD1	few	TGTGCCAGCAGCTTGACAGGGGTCGACAATGAGCAGTTCTTC	CASSLTGVDNEQFF
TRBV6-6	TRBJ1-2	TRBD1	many	TGTGCCAGCAGGACAGGGGGCTCGGAGGGCTACACCTTC	CASRTGGSEGYTF
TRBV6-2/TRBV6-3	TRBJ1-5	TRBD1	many	TGTGCCAGCAGGAAAACAGGGGGCAGCAATCAGCCCCAGCATTTT	CASRKTGGSNQPQHF
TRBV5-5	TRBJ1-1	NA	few	TGTGCCAGCAGCCAACTGCCGGGGCCAAACACTGAAGCTTTCTTT	CASSQLPGPNTEAFF
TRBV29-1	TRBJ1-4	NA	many	TGCAGCGCAATTACAGGGACTGAAAAACTGTTTTTT	CSAITGTEKLFF
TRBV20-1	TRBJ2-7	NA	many	TGCAGTGCTCAAGACAGTTACCGAAGGTTCGAGCAGTACTTC	CSAQDSYRRFEQYF
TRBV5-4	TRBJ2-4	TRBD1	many	TGTGCCAGCAGTGGGACAGAGCAAAACATTCAGTACTTC	CASSGTEQNIQYF
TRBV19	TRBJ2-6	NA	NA	TGTGCCAGTAGTGCCGGGACCTCTACGATCTCTGGGGCCAACGTCCTGACTTTC	CASSAGTSTISGANVLTF
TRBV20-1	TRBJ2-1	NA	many	TGCAGTGCTAGCGTGTTTGGAGATGAGCAGTTCTTC	CSASVFGDEQFF
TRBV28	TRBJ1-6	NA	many	TGTGCCAGCAGTTTATTACGGGGGCCCCTCCACTTT	CASSLLRGPLHF
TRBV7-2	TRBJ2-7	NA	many	TGTGCCAGCAGCCCGCGGGTCCTCTCCTACGAGCAGTACTTC	CASSPRVLSYEQYF
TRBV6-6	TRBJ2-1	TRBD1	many	TGTGCCAGCAGTCAGAGAGGGACAGGGTTAAATGAGCAGTTCTTC	CASSQRGTGLNEQFF
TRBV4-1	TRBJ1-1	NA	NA	TGCGCCAGCAGCCAAGACCCGGGGGTAAACACTGAAGCTTTCTTT	CASSQDPGVNTEAFF
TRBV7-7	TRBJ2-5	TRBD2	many	TGTGCTAGCAGTTTCTTCGGGCGGGAGGAGACCCAGTACTTC	CASSFFGREETQYF
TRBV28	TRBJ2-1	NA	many	TGTGCCAGCAGTTTAGACACTTACAATGAGCAGTTCTTC	CASSLDTYNEQFF
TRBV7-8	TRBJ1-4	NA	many	TGTGCCAGCAGCGTCATGTATGAAAAACTGTTTTTT	CASSVMYEKLFF
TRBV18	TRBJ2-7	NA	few	TGTGCCAGCTCACCACCGTCTCAGTACGAGCAGTACTTC	CASSPPSQYEQYF
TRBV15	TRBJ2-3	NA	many	TGTGCCACCAGCAGAGATAACTCCCGAAGCACAGATACGCAGTATTTT	CATSRDNSRSTDTQYF
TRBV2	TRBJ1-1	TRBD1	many	TGTGCCAGCAGTGAGCTGGGACAGGGGAACACTGAAGCTTTCTTT	CASSELGQGNTEAFF
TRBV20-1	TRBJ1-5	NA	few	TGCAGTGCTAGAGCGGACAGCAATCAGCCCCAGCATTTT	CSARADSNQPQHF
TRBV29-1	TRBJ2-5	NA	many	TGCAGCGTTGGGCCTGGAGAGACCCAGTACTTC	CSVGPGETQYF
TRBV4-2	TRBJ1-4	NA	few	TGTGCCAGCAGCCGGGGCTCAGGGGAGGATGAAAAACTGTTTTTT	CASSRGSGEDEKLFF
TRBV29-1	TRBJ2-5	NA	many	TGCAGCGTTTTCACAACAGGGTTCTTATCAGGAGAGACCCAGTACTTC	CSVFTTGFLSGETQYF
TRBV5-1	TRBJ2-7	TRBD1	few	TGCGCCAGCAGCTTGGCTGCGACAGGGAACTACGAGCAGTACTTC	CASSLAATGNYEQYF
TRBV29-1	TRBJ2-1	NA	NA	TGCAGCGGGACGGATTACAATGAGCAGTTCTTC	CSGTDYNEQFF